These T cell receptor beta chains were read from a single sample in a study of T-cell reconstitution after alpha-beta-depleted transplantation in children. TCRdb used MiXCR to reprocess the PCR reads, holding one entry per CDR3 protein. This sample yields under 300,000 distinct CDR3 sequences, of which 9.7% are seen a single time; 5% to 5.5% belongs to the top ten. The sequenced sample was PBMCs from the stem cell graft donor, obtained from the stem cell graft. The receptor set was obtained from a human donor who donated a stem cell graft to a child with SCID. Each CDR3 is given with its conserved first and last residue. The D gene is left open where the match is weak. Some rows mark clone size as missing; the rest say once, few, many or name a class of expanded clone.

D gene	clone size	V gene	J gene	CDR3 DNA	CDR3 protein
TRBD2	many	TRBV20-1	TRBJ2-5	TGCAGTGCTAGAATGCGAAGCGGGGGAGCAAAGACCCAGTACTTC	CSARMRSGGAKTQYF
.	many	TRBV15	TRBJ1-2	TGTGCCACCAGCAGAGATCGGACATTAAACTATGGCTACACCTTC	CATSRDRTLNYGYTF
TRBD1	medium-sized	TRBV5-1	TRBJ1-1	TGCGCCAGCAGCTTGGGGCCACAGGGGGTATACACTGAAGCTTTCTTT	CASSLGPQGVYTEAFF
TRBD1	many	TRBV7-2	TRBJ2-7	TGTGCCAGCAGCCATGGGACAGGTACCTACGAGCAGTACTTC	CASSHGTGTYEQYF
TRBD1	many	TRBV7-3	TRBJ2-6	TGTGCCAGCAGCTTAACCGGGACAGGGCCCTCTGGGGCCAACGTCCTGACTTTC	CASSLTGTGPSGANVLTF
.	many	TRBV4-1	TRBJ2-5	TGCGCCAGCAGCCCGGGTTTAGCGGTTCAAGAGACCCAGTACTTC	CASSPGLAVQETQYF
TRBD1	many	TRBV6-1	TRBJ1-5	TGTGCCAGCAGACGGGTACAGGGGATGGAGTCGAATCAGCCCCAGCATTTT	CASRRVQGMESNQPQHF
.	.	TRBV5-1	TRBJ1-4	TGCGCCAGCAGCTTGGGAGCTCTAACAACTAATGAAAAACTGTTTTTT	CASSLGALTTNEKLFF
.	many	TRBV2	TRBJ2-3	TGTGCCAGCAGTGAAGGGGGAAGGGCGACGCAGTATTTT	CASSEGGRATQYF
.	many	TRBV11-2	TRBJ2-1	TGTGCCAGCAGCTTATTGGGGCAGGGGCAGTTCTTC	CASSLLGQGQFF
.	many	TRBV7-2	TRBJ1-1	TGTGCCAGCAGCTTAGAGGGGCGCTGGAACACTGAAGCTTTCTTT	CASSLEGRWNTEAFF
.	many	TRBV20-1	TRBJ1-5	TGCAGTGCCCGACCGGGGGTAAGCAATCAGCCCCAGCATTTT	CSARPGVSNQPQHF
.	.	TRBV5-1	TRBJ2-1	TGCGCCAGCAGCCGCCTCGGGGTCCCGCAGGATGAGCAGTTCTTC	CASSRLGVPQDEQFF
.	many	TRBV12-3/TRBV12-4	TRBJ1-3	TGTGCCAGCAGTACACAGGAGAGCTCTGGAAACACCATATATTTT	CASSTQESSGNTIYF
TRBD2	many	TRBV7-2	TRBJ2-3	TGTGCCAGCAGCGCACTAGCGGGGCTCACAGATACGCAGTATTTT	CASSALAGLTDTQYF
.	many	TRBV7-9	TRBJ1-5	TGTGCCAGCAGCTTAATGGGGGCAAAGCCCCAGCATTTT	CASSLMGAKPQHF
.	many	TRBV7-2	TRBJ1-1	TGTGCCAGCAGCTTTCGACAGCTCACTGAAGCTTTCTTT	CASSFRQLTEAFF
.	many	TRBV7-2	TRBJ2-1	TGTGCCAGCAGCTTAGCGATAGGGGCGATGAAAAATGAGCAGTTCTTC	CASSLAIGAMKNEQFF
TRBD1	many	TRBV5-1	TRBJ1-1	TGCGCCAGCAGTCCAAATGCGCGGGGATTCGGGACAGTGAACACTGAAGCTTTCTTT	CASSPNARGFGTVNTEAFF
.	many	TRBV29-1	TRBJ1-2	TGCAGCGTTGATGCCTCGTCGGGGGGTTTTGGCTACACCTTC	CSVDASSGGFGYTF
TRBD1	.	TRBV7-9	TRBJ1-1	TGTGCGACGGACAGGGTGAACACTGAAGCTCTCTTT	CATDRVNTEALF
.	many	TRBV15	TRBJ2-1	TGTGCCACCAGCAGAGATCCAGGGGCCTACAATGAGCAGTTCTTC	CATSRDPGAYNEQFF
.	many	TRBV27	TRBJ1-6	TGTGCCAGCAGTTTGGGGGGACTCCGGAATTCACCCCTCCACTTT	CASSLGGLRNSPLHF